Given below is one TCR beta chain in context. No antigen is known for it. Base qualities were left out, and no much larger clone turns up one base away. This specimen belongs to a study of human T cells and chemical hapten exposure (dated by TCRdb to the early 2020s). Regarding the complete study: For sensitization, 2% DPC in acetone was applied to a 2 cm by 2 cm area of upper inner arm skin. Throughout the roughly 25-week study period, patients were also given weekly therapeutic DPC doses on the scalp. Patch testing was done on the upper back using Finn chambers containing 0.01% DPC, and results were scored after 6 days according to International Contact Dermatitis Research Group standards. Alopecia areata with under or over 50% scalp involvement, alopecia totalis and alopecia universalis were represented in the patient cohort, which was mostly female. Libraries were pooled for sequencing, and variation in per-sample TCR yields was attributed mainly to small differences in library volumes within the pool. In alopecia patients, the study followed how the peripheral blood TCR repertoire changed in vivo over primary and secondary sensitization to diphenylcyclopropenone (DPC), a hapten. Blood samples were taken from patients before sensitization (week 0) and at 2, 6 and about 24 weeks after DPC sensitization. For TCR sequencing, blood came from twenty-nine alopecia patients at anywhere from one to four time points (pre-sensitization, 2, 6 and 24 weeks).

The time point label of this sample denotes: patch test 2, 6 weeks after DPC sensitization. The treatment or condition label for this specimen denotes: therapeutic diphenylcyclopropenone sensitization with weekly scalp DPC. At every patch-test visit, the blood draw took place before the patch test was put on. Patients were considered eligible if aged 18 to 70, diagnosed with alopecia and deemed suitable for DPC therapy, and patients were excluded if pregnant. Unfractionated whole blood was collected in Tempus Blood RNA tubes, and total RNA was extracted from that blood. Study-level results and caveats: After repeated subsampling, changes were observed in the strength of the expansion versus patch-test correlation and in the threshold at which the correlation became significant. Compared with pre-sensitization or healthy control sets, expanded TCRs formed significantly more large CDR3 similarity clusters, which is consistent with antigen-driven responses. Because all patients had alopecia, a presumed autoimmune disease, the immune response of the patients might differ from that of healthy individuals. Patch test score correlated positively with the number of PT1 expanded TCRs, reaching significance at thresholds 8, 16 and 32 but not at 4. DPC sensitization did not change how many TCRs were above 1 in 1000 frequency, and no evidence was found of alterations in global repertoire structure.

Via the germline V gene (reference sequence), CDR1 is MNHEY and CDR2 SMNVEV. Trimming costs V 2 bases and J 8 bases, and their ends lie 10 bases apart. Including the terminal cysteine and phenylalanine, the CDR3 comprises 13 residues. The retained sequence is limited to the CDR3, 39 bases, with the frame set at the first base. To prepare the library, RACE was applied. The sequencer listed for this sample is NextSeq 500. During library preparation, unique molecular identifiers were attached to individual cDNA molecules so that TCRs could be counted quantitatively and reproducibly. From each blood RNA sample, both TCR alpha and TCR beta chains were sequenced. The paper's processing steps were these. A median of about 87,000 TCRs per sample was observed, with a range of about 23,224 to 690,600. V, J and CDR3 annotation of the TCR reads was performed with the Decombinator software suite. To make PS versus PT1 abundance plots, every sample was subsampled to the same number of TCRs (28,000). TCRs were defined as expanded if absent before sensitization and observed at least eight times at the 2-week time point. TCRdb ran its own pipeline on the public reads, namely fastp trimming at Q25 and MiXCR clone calling, and kept in-frame beta chains. Under each unique CDR3 protein, matching rows form one entry showing the most common genes and DNA. The V and J calls shown here were made by TCRdb, not taken from the authors' results. This sample has 330,000 or so distinct CDR3 sequences in its table, and around 6% of those were observed once. The top ten constitute 4.5% to 6% of the sample.

This receptor was identified in a woman in her late teens or twenties with alopecia areata. Some clones in this sample may be carry-over from other donors' samples. The rearranged segments are TRBV27 and TRBJ2-1, and perhaps TRBD1 as D gene, on 5 matching bases. The sequencing here drew on whole blood, taken in connection with sensitization to the hapten diphenylcyclopropenone (DPC). The CDR3 corresponds to CASSLTGGDEQFF. The DNA sequence is given as TGTGCCAGCAGTTTAACAGGTGGGGATGAGCAGTTCTTC.